These 25 T cell receptor beta chains came from one sample sequenced in a study of T cell responses to AZD1222 COVID-19 vaccine. Method: immunoSEQ multiplex PCR; TCRdb's copy keeps in-frame clones and lacks some. Here the sample spans about 85,000 clones, roughly nine tenths being singletons. This specimen was peripheral blood, taken on day 0 of AZD1222 vaccination. These receptor sequences come from an adult in good health.

The genes are TRBV7-2 and TRBJ1-1; D ambiguous. CDR3 size: 13 residues. Per the germline V gene, CDR1 is SGHTA and CDR2 is FQGNSA. Deletions cut 2 bases from V and 2 bases from J, with 6 bases between. The CDR3 here is CASSLPSNTEAFF. The CDR3 DNA sequence: TGTGCCAGCAGCTTACCATCAAACACTGAAGCTTTCTTT. The full variable domain, rest sourced from reference TRBV7-2 and TRBJ1-1, is GAGVSQSPSNKVTEKGKDVELRCDPISGHTALYWYRQSLGQGLEFLIYFQGNSAPDKSGLPSDRFSAERTGGSVSTLTIQRTQQEDSAVYLCASSLPSNTEAFFGQGTRLTVV.

The chain has TRBV10-1 and TRBJ2-7; D possibly corresponds to TRBD2 (5 bases). The CDR3 consists of 15 residues. Trimming took off 5 bases at V and 0 bases at J, with 14 bases between the two ends. Germline V CDR1 and CDR2: WNHNN, SYGVQD (reference sequence). The CDR3 sequence is CASSKRSTSSYEQYF. In nucleotides, the CDR3 is TGCGCCAGCAGTAAAAGGTCAACTAGCTCCTACGAGCAGTACTTC.

The chain recombines TRBV29-1 with TRBJ2-2, with D uncertain. Per the germline V gene, CDR1 is SQVTM and CDR2 is ANQGSEA. Trimming cost V 5 bases and J 9 bases, with 10 bases left between them. The CDR3 is 11 residues long. This CDR3 reads CSVPESRELFF. The DNA for the CDR3 is TGCAGCGTTCCTGAGTCCCGGGAGCTGTTTTTT.

A note on this clone: The sample has other DNA sequences that encode this CDR3 too. The gene calls are TRBV5-4 and TRBJ2-7; D remains unclear. Germline V gives CDR1 SGHNT, CDR2 YYREEE (reference sequence). The CDR3 spans 14 residues. Trimming shortened V by 0 bases and J by 0 bases, and 7 bases separated the two germline ends. The CDR3 nucleotides read TGTGCCAGCAGCTTGGATAGGAGCTCCTACGAGCAGTACTTC. Its protein product is CASSLDRSSYEQYF.

V and J are TRBV3-1 (or the pseudogene TRBV3-2) and TRBJ1-3; no clear D gene. Looked up from germline, CDR1 is LGHDT and CDR2 is YNNKEL (reference sequence). The CDR3 has 15 amino acids. Trimming took 2 bases from V and 4 from J, leaving 12 bases between them. For the CDR3, the DNA is TGTGCCAGCAGCCAAACCCTACAAGGAGGAAACACCATATATTTT. Translation gives CASSQTLQGGNTIYF.

V is TRBV10-3 and J is TRBJ1-1; 7 nucleotides match TRBD1. CDR1 is ENHRY and CDR2 is SYGVKD in the germline V gene. The CDR3 has 12 amino acids. The V segment lost 3 bases and the J segment 9 bases; nucleotides outside the gene matches: 4. CDR3 DNA sequence: TGTGCCATCAGTGACGCGACAGGGAAAGCTTTCTTT. Residues: CAISDATGKAFF.

The CDR3 is CASSQRSGETQYF. The CDR3 DNA sequence: TGCGCCAGCAGCCAACGTTCAGGGGAGACCCAGTACTTC. The V and J genes are TRBV5-1 and TRBJ2-5; maybe TRBD1 (5 bases). The germline CDR1 and CDR2 sequences are SGHRS and YFSETQ. The V end was cut by 4 bases, the J end by 5 bases, with 12 bases between. The CDR3 is 13 amino acids.

The genes are TRBV30 and TRBJ2-7; perhaps TRBD2 as D (6 bases). Germline CDR1 reads GTSNPN; CDR2 reads SVGIG (reference sequence). The CDR3 is made up of 16 amino acids. V was pared by 1 base and J by 0 bases, with 16 bases between. The CDR3 nucleotides are TGTGCCTGGAGTGCCACGGGAGTAGCGGTCTCCTACGAGCAGTACTTC. Translation: CAWSATGVAVSYEQYF.

The chain uses TRBV15 and TRBJ1-2; weak D call: TRBD1 (5 bases). Trimming took off 0 bases at V and 4 bases at J, with 15 bases between the two ends. The CDR3 has 16 amino acids. The germline gives CDR1 LNHNV, CDR2 YYDKDF (reference sequence). The CDR3 reads CATSREVGPGSYGYTF. The CDR3 region has the DNA TGTGCCACCAGCAGAGAGGTGGGGCCGGGCAGCTATGGCTACACCTTC.

This clone was counted between two and nine times. The chain's CDR3 is CASTPGVGKETQYF. The CDR3 bases are TGCGCCAGCACCCCGGGGGTCGGAAAAGAGACCCAGTACTTC. The chain is built from TRBV5-1 and TRBJ2-5, with D tentatively TRBD2 (6 bases). Germline lookup yields CDR1 SGHRS and CDR2 YFSETQ. Trimming took 6 bases from V and 3 from J, leaving 15 bases between them. The CDR3 runs to 14 residues.

This clone was detected once. Here the CDR3 reads CASSVSGSSYNEQFF. CDR3 nucleotides: TGTGCCAGCAGCGTGAGCGGGTCCTCCTACAATGAGCAGTTCTTC. The chain uses TRBV9 and TRBJ2-1; TRBD2 might be the D (6 bases). The CDR3 covers 15 residues. The germline CDR1 and CDR2 sequences are SGDLS and YYNGEE. Trimming cost V 2 bases and J 0 bases, with 9 bases left between them.

The chain has TRBV2 and TRBJ1-1; D unclear. In germline, CDR1 is SNHLY, CDR2 FYNNEI. V lost 7 bases to trimming and J lost 3 bases, with 15 bases between them. The CDR3 has 14 residues. The CDR3 spells CASNAEAGDTEAFF. The CDR3 DNA reads as TGTGCCAGCAACGCCGAGGCTGGGGACACTGAAGCTTTCTTT.

The chain uses TRBV24-1 and TRBJ1-5, with 7 bases aligning to TRBD1. The CDR3 covers 19 residues. Trimming at V came to 4 bases and at J to 0 bases, leaving 14 bases not matched to a gene. CDR1 is KGHDR, CDR2 SFDVKD, per germline. CDR3 residues: CATSEDKRGQTDSNQPQHF. The CDR3 DNA reads TGTGCCACCAGTGAAGACAAACGGGGACAGACGGATAGCAATCAGCCCCAGCATTTT.

The V call is TRBV9, the J call TRBJ1-3; unclear D gene. The CDR3 is 14 amino acids. V was cut by 3 bases and J by 2 bases, with 9 bases left in between. Germline values: CDR1 SGDLS, CDR2 YYNGEE. In DNA form, the CDR3 reads TGTGCCAGCAGCGGGGCGTTGCCTGGAAACACCATATATTTT. Translated: CASSGALPGNTIYF.

V usage is TRBV7-2 and J usage is TRBJ1-6; possible D gene TRBD1, 5 bases. V lost 1 base to trimming and J lost 10 bases, with 14 bases between them. The CDR3 totals 15 residues. The germline V gene encodes CDR1 SGHTA and CDR2 FQGNSA. The CDR3, as DNA: TGTGCCAGCAGCTTAGACGGTACAGGCTCATCACCCCTCCACTTT. Amino acid sequence: CASSLDGTGSSPLHF.

The V and J genes are TRBV6-5 and TRBJ1-2; D is ambiguous. The CDR3 length is 14 residues. Between the trimmed V and J ends, which lost 7 bases and 3 bases, there was a span of 15 bases. The V gene's germline CDR1 is MNHEY and CDR2 SVGAGI. The CDR3 DNA reads TGTGCCAGCAACCTACACGGGCAGGACTATGGCTACACCTTC. It specifies CASNLHGQDYGYTF.

The chain recombines TRBV6-5 with TRBJ1-1; D perhaps matches TRBD1 (6 bases). V was clipped by 4 bases and J by 2 bases, with 17 bases between them. Germline CDR1 is MNHEY and CDR2 is SVGAGI. The CDR3 extends over 16 amino acids. The CDR3 DNA reads TGTGCCAGCAGTTTGGGGGGGGGCAGGACTAACACTGAAGCTTTCTTT. Amino acid sequence: CASSLGGGRTNTEAFF.

This sequence joins TRBV2 and TRBJ2-1; 12 positions agree with TRBD2. After removal of 5 bases from V and 9 bases from J, the junction contained 11 bases not matched to a gene. Germline lookup yields CDR1 SNHLY and CDR2 FYNNEI. The CDR3 spans 16 residues. The CDR3 nucleotides are TGTGCCAGCAGTTTGAGTCTAGCGGGAGGGCCTGGTGAGCAGTTCTTC. Its translation: CASSLSLAGGPGEQFF. The variable domain in full, with the rest retrieved from reference TRBV2 and TRBJ2-1, is EPEVTQTPSHQVTQMGQEVILRCVPISNHLYFYWYRQILGQKVEFLVSFYNNEISEKSEIFDDQFSVERPDGSNFTLKIRSTKLEDSAMYFCASSLSLAGGPGEQFFGPGTRLTVL.

The chain couples TRBV19 to TRBJ2-1; no clear D. V gave up 2 bases and J gave up 2 bases, with 16 bases separating them. Germline CDR1 reads LNHDA; CDR2 reads SQIVND (reference sequence). The CDR3 is 17 amino acids. CDR3 DNA: TGTGCCAGTAGTATAACTTCGGGCACCAACCCCTACAATGAGCAGTTCTTC. It yields the protein CASSITSGTNPYNEQFF. The full variable domain, rest sourced from reference TRBV19 and TRBJ2-1, is DGGITQSPKYLFRKEGQNVTLSCEQNLNHDAMYWYRQDPGQGLRLIYYSQIVNDFQKGDIAEGYSVSREKKESFPLTVTSAQKNPTAFYLCASSITSGTNPYNEQFFGPGTRLTVL.

The rearrangement uses TRBV20-1 and TRBJ2-7, with D perhaps being TRBD1 or TRBD2 (7 bases each). Germline V gene data show CDR1 as DFQATT and CDR2 as SNEGSKA (reference sequence). This CDR3 is built from 11 residues. The CDR3 nucleotides are TGCAGCCTCAGGGGGGGGCACGAGCAGTACTTC. This translates into CSLRGGHEQYF.

Written as DNA, the CDR3 is TGTGCCAGCAGCCGACCGGGACTAGCGGATTACAATGAGCAGTTCTTC. Translating it yields CASSRPGLADYNEQFF. V is TRBV5-4 and J is TRBJ2-1; 11 bases fit TRBD2. This CDR3 has 16 amino acids. Germline V gene lookup returns CDR1 SGHNT and CDR2 YYREEE (reference sequence). Trimming cost V 4 bases and J 4 bases; bases outside gene matches: 7.

This chain uses TRBV6-2 or TRBV6-3 with TRBJ1-1; 7 bases are shared with TRBD1. V lost 2 bases to trimming and J lost 3 bases; unmatched junction nucleotides: 3. CDR1 and CDR2 from the germline V gene are MNHEY and SVGEGT. The CDR3 runs to 14 residues. CDR3 in DNA: TGTGCCAGCAGTTACAGGGGGCAAGACACTGAAGCTTTCTTT. It codes for CASSYRGQDTEAFF.

V is TRBV10-3 and J is TRBJ2-7, with D possibly being TRBD1 (6 bases). The CDR3 is made up of 13 amino acids. Trimming left V 0 bases short and J 3 bases short, with 6 bases between. Germline V gene sequence: CDR1 ENHRY, CDR2 SYGVKD. The CDR3 sequence is CAISESTGYEQYF. The CDR3 DNA sequence: TGTGCCATCAGTGAGTCGACAGGCTACGAGCAGTACTTC.

The J gene is TRBJ2-1, the V gene TRBV11-2; D remains ambiguous. Trimming cost V 4 bases and J 2 bases, with 9 bases left between them. The CDR3 contains 14 residues. CDR1 and CDR2 from the germline V gene are SGHAT and FQNNGV. The CDR3 nucleotides are TGTGCCAGCAGCTCGACCCTAGCCTACAATGAGCAGTTCTTC. Translation gives CASSSTLAYNEQFF.

V is TRBV4-1 and J is TRBJ1-4; D is possibly TRBD1 (5 bases). The germline CDR1 and CDR2 sequences are MGHRA and YSYEKL. The CDR3 consists of 14 residues. V lost 1 base and J 8 bases, leaving 11 bases between the germline ends. This chain's CDR3 is CASSQVGRDEKLFF. The DNA of the CDR3 is TGCGCCAGCAGCCAAGTGGGCAGGGACGAAAAACTGTTTTTT.